This entry lists 3 T cell receptor beta chains sequenced from one sample in a study of T cell responses to AZD1222 COVID-19 vaccine. Here immunoSEQ multiplex PCR was the method, and the copy in TCRdb shows in-frame clones only, minus some. Of approximately 81,000 clones in the sample, around nine tenths were seen once. The material sequenced was peripheral blood, taken on day 0 of MenACWY control vaccination. Receptors originate from an adult in good health.

V and J are TRBV19 and TRBJ1-1; D is unclear. There are 13 residues in the CDR3. Germline V gives CDR1 LNHDA, CDR2 SQIVND (reference sequence). With 5 bases removed from V and 0 bases from J, the gap between germline ends came to 7 bases. The CDR3 DNA reads TGTGCCAGTAGTTACGCGCTGAACACTGAAGCTTTCTTT. Encoded protein: CASSYALNTEAFF.

This clone was seen once. This specimen includes other DNA sequences encoding the same CDR3. The CDR3 nucleotides read TGTGCCAGTACCCCGGGGCGGATCAATGAAAAACTGTTTTTT. Translation gives CASTPGRINEKLFF. The V gene is TRBV2, the J gene TRBJ1-4; D perhaps matches TRBD1 (5 bases). The germline V gene has CDR1 SNHLY and CDR2 FYNNEI. This CDR3 is built from 14 residues. Trimming stripped 9 bases from V and 5 bases from J, with 16 bases between.

This clone was found once. This chain connects TRBV11-2 to TRBJ2-4; D is possibly TRBD2 (5 bases). CDR1 and CDR2 (germline): SGHAT, FQNNGV. The length of the CDR3 is 14 residues. V lost 7 bases, J lost 7 bases, and 17 bases lay in between. The CDR3 is CASKSEDLSNIQYF. CDR3 bases: TGTGCCAGCAAGTCGGAGGATCTCTCGAACATTCAGTACTTC.